This T cell receptor (beta chain) was sequenced during a study of blood T cell repertoires in COVID-19. Study summary: Samples came from the United States, Italy and Spain, spanning acute and convalescent COVID-19. PBMCs, B-cell-depleted T cells, or T cells provided the cDNA or gDNA that made up the material.

Original analysis: By means of reference gene primer amplification, nucleated cell counts were estimated. Measured with immunoSEQ multiplex PCR; TCRdb has only the in-frame clones, and not every one. The DNA was the basis for D and trimming; V, J and clone size are from that table. The table records almost 55,000 clones, around four fifths of them present only once. This receptor was obtained from a human donor in a cohort sampled during active COVID-19. Sequenced input: peripheral blood.

The CDR3 DNA reads as TGCGCCAGCAGCTTGGGTGTTGTTAGTTCTTACAATGAGCAGTTCTTC. This encodes CASSLGVVSSYNEQFF. The chain combines TRBV5-1 with TRBJ2-1; D gene ambiguous. The germline V gene encodes CDR1 SGHRS and CDR2 YFSETQ. This CDR3 spans 16 amino acids. With 0 bases removed from V and 4 bases from J, the gap between germline ends came to 14 bases.